The rows below give T cell receptor beta chains drawn from one sample of a study of blood T cells in healthy people across ages. TCRdb reprocessed the 5' RACE reads via MiXCR and lists one record per CDR3 protein. The table records hundreds of thousands of distinct CDR3 sequences, 45% to 55% of them present only once. Sequencing was performed on blood. All receptors derive from a man of 80 years or more in good health. Both conserved end residues are part of each CDR3. The D gene is left open where the match is weak. Size is omitted from some rows. Given values are once, few, many or a class for expanded clones.

d_gene	len	abundance	j_gene	v_gene	CDR3nt	CDR3aa
TRBD1	16	NA	TRBJ2-5	TRBV6-2/TRBV6-3	TGTGCCAGCAGTTCCGAGGGACAGGGGGCTTACAATGAGCAGTACTTC	CASSSEGQGAYNEQYF
NA	14	NA	TRBJ2-1	TRBV4-3	TGCGCCAGCAGCCAAACCCCGGGAGCTCGTGAGCAGTTCTTC	CASSQTPGAREQFF
NA	12	many	TRBJ2-1	TRBV29-1	TGCAGCGTTGAAAGGCCGGGCGGTGAGCAGTTCTTC	CSVERPGGEQFF
TRBD2	17	NA	TRBJ2-7	TRBV3-1	TGTGCCAGCAGCCAAGAGGGGACTAGCTTTTCCCCCTACGAGCAGTACTTC	CASSQEGTSFSPYEQYF
TRBD2	13	NA	TRBJ2-1	TRBV10-3	TGTGCCACCTGGACTAGCGGGAGTGGTGAGCAGTTCTTC	CATWTSGSGEQFF
NA	15	few	TRBJ2-1	TRBV20-1	TGCAGTGCCCTCTGGCGAGTGAGCTCCTACAATGAGCAGTTCTTC	CSALWRVSSYNEQFF
TRBD1	15	NA	TRBJ1-5	TRBV20-1	TGCAGTGCTAGAGAATGGACAGGGAGCAATCAGCCCCAGCATTTT	CSAREWTGSNQPQHF
TRBD2	15	few	TRBJ2-1	TRBV7-3	TGTGCCAGCAGCTTAAGGGCTAGCGGGCTTAATGAGCAGTTCTTC	CASSLRASGLNEQFF
NA	13	NA	TRBJ2-5	TRBV5-6	TGTGCCAGCAGCTTGATCTCCCAAGAGACCCAGTACTTC	CASSLISQETQYF
TRBD1	16	many	TRBJ2-5	TRBV5-1	TGCGCCAGCAGCGTGTCCGGGACAGGGGCACAAGAGACCCAGTACTTC	CASSVSGTGAQETQYF
NA	15	NA	TRBJ2-5	TRBV21-1	TGTGCCAGCAGCAAAGTTAGAAGGGTCCAAGAGACCCAGTACTTC	CASSKVRRVQETQYF
TRBD1	17	NA	TRBJ1-1	TRBV6-5	TGTGCCAGCAGTTACTCGGGCGGAACAGGGGGGAACACTGAAGCTTTCTTT	CASSYSGGTGGNTEAFF
TRBD1	14	few	TRBJ2-7	TRBV7-9	TGTGCCAGCAGCAGCTGGACAGGGGAGTACGAGCAGTACTTC	CASSSWTGEYEQYF
NA	15	few	TRBJ2-4	TRBV11-2	TGTGCCAGCAGCCCGGCGGGGGCTTCGGGAAACATTCAGTACTTC	CASSPAGASGNIQYF
NA	12	NA	TRBJ1-2	TRBV20-1	TGCAGTGCTAGCCGGACGACCGCTGGCTACACCTTC	CSASRTTAGYTF
NA	13	NA	TRBJ1-1	TRBV9	TGTGCCTGCAGCCTAAGCGGGAACACTGAAGCTTTCTTT	CACSLSGNTEAFF
NA	13	NA	TRBJ1-1	TRBV29-1	TGCAGCGTTGTTAGGCAGGTGGACACTGAAGCTTTCTTT	CSVVRQVDTEAFF
NA	13	few	TRBJ2-7	TRBV20-1	TGCAGTGCCTCTAGCGACAACTCCTACGAGCAGTACTTC	CSASSDNSYEQYF
NA	14	NA	TRBJ2-7	TRBV3-1	TGTGCCAGCAGCCACGGGACCTCCTTGTTCGAGCAGTACTTC	CASSHGTSLFEQYF
NA	15	once	TRBJ2-3	TRBV7-9	TGTGCCAGCAGCTTAAGGAGTCCTAGCACAGATACGCAGTATTTT	CASSLRSPSTDTQYF
NA	16	few	TRBJ2-1	TRBV7-2	TGTGCCAGCAGCCCCGGACTAATTCTAAATTACAATGAGCAGTTCTTC	CASSPGLILNYNEQFF
NA	15	NA	TRBJ2-7	TRBV18	TGTGCCAGCAGTAGGGGGGACACCAGCTCCTACGAGCAGTACTTC	CASSRGDTSSYEQYF
TRBD1	13	NA	TRBJ1-2	TRBV6-5	TGTGCCAGCAGCAGACAGGGGGCGAAAGGCTACACCTTC	CASSRQGAKGYTF